A single sample is the source of the 28 T cell receptor beta chains below, sequenced in a study of post-analysis software for immune sequencing data (dated by TCRdb to between 2014 and 2017). Their antigens remain unidentified. On the study overall, not on this receptor specifically: Patients showed significantly higher frequencies than controls for roughly five TRBV segments, among them TRBV5-6, TRBV5-1 and TRBV20-1.

Libraries came from PCR. The sequencer was an Illumina HiSeq 2500. Unique molecular identifiers were incorporated into TCR beta cDNA libraries to reduce PCR and sequencing biases. TCRdb trimmed public reads at Q25 via fastp, called clones via MiXCR and kept in-frame beta chains. Rows are combined by CDR3 protein, so each entry shows the most common genes and DNA. In this sample the table shows hundreds of thousands of distinct CDR3 sequences, roughly 27% of which occur a single time. The ten largest make up approximately 0.6% of the sample. The source material was blood. The receptors come from a girl aged 10-17 years with multiple sclerosis.

J is TRBJ2-3 and V is TRBV3-1; TRBD2 is a possible D gene (5 bases). This CDR3 has 13 residues. Per germline, CDR1 LGHDT and CDR2 YNNKEL (reference sequence). The V and J ends lost 4 bases and 8 bases respectively, with 13 bases between them. The CDR3: CASSLFDGGTQYF. In DNA, the CDR3 is TGTGCCAGCAGCCTCTTCGACGGAGGTACGCAGTATTTT.

In its sample, this clonotype was seen a few times. This sequence joins TRBV20-1 and TRBJ2-3; D gene uncertain. The CDR3 totals 14 residues. CDR1 is DFQATT and CDR2 is SNEGSKA in the germline V gene (reference sequence). V gave up 1 base and J gave up 4 bases, with 12 bases separating them. CDR3 in amino acids: CSARGARSSDTQYF. The CDR3 bases are TGCAGTGCTAGAGGGGCCCGAAGTTCAGATACGCAGTATTTT.

The chain carries TRBV5-1 and TRBJ2-6; D possibly corresponds to TRBD1 (5 bases). Between the trimmed V and J ends, which lost 0 bases and 0 bases, there was a span of 7 bases. The CDR3 extends over 16 amino acids. Looked up from germline, CDR1 is SGHRS and CDR2 is YFSETQ. In DNA form, the CDR3 reads TGCGCCAGCAGCTTGGTCCAGGGCTCTGGGGCCAACGTCCTGACTTTC. Protein sequence: CASSLVQGSGANVLTF.

This clonotype has a handful of counts. The J gene is TRBJ2-7, the V gene TRBV5-6, with 8 bases that match TRBD1. In germline, CDR1 is SGHDT, CDR2 YYEEEE. The CDR3 has 14 residues. The J segment lost 4 bases and the V segment lost 4 bases, leaving 7 bases of the junction unmatched. CDR3 DNA: TGTGCCAGCAGCCGGGACAGGCTTAGTTACGAGCAGTACTTC. It codes for CASSRDRLSYEQYF.

V and J are TRBV5-1 and TRBJ2-3; 9 nucleotides agree with TRBD1. V shed 2 bases and J 4 bases; nucleotides not matched to a gene: 5. The CDR3 contains 15 residues. Germline V CDR1 and CDR2: SGHRS, YFSETQ. This CDR3 is CASSFGDRVADTQYF. CDR3 in DNA: TGCGCCAGCAGCTTCGGGGACAGGGTGGCAGATACGCAGTATTTT.

A few counts support this clonotype. The rearrangement joins TRBV15 to TRBJ1-6, with a possible D match to TRBD1 (6 bases). From germline, CDR1 is LNHNV and CDR2 YYDKDF (reference sequence). CDR3 length equals 16 residues. V was shortened by 1 base and J by 8 bases, with 15 bases between the two germline ends. The CDR3, as DNA: TGTGCCACCAGCAGAGTATTGGGGGCGGTAGATTCACCCCTCCACTTT. Protein sequence: CATSRVLGAVDSPLHF.

The chain employs TRBV20-1 and TRBJ2-1, with 11 bases matching TRBD2. Germline CDR1 is DFQATT and CDR2 is SNEGSKA (reference sequence). The CDR3 spans 16 residues. V shed 2 bases, J shed 4 bases, and the junction held 7 bases outside the gene matches. For the CDR3, the DNA is TGCAGTGCTAGATATAGCGGGGGGGCCTTTTACAATGAGCAGTTCTTC. It codes for CSARYSGGAFYNEQFF.

The chain joins TRBV27 to TRBJ1-5; D call uncertain. The CDR3 totals 14 residues. Germline CDR1 MNHEY, CDR2 SMNVEV (reference sequence). V lost 5 bases and J lost 1, with 9 bases in between. CDR3 DNA: TGTGCCAGCAGTGTATATAGAAGCAATCAGCCCCAGCATTTT. Encoded protein: CASSVYRSNQPQHF.

The V call is TRBV6-6, the J call TRBJ2-3, with 9 bases identical to TRBD2. The CDR3 is 15 residues long. The V segment lost 5 bases and the J segment 4 bases; nucleotides outside the gene matches: 7. Germline V CDR1 and CDR2: MNHNY, SVGAGI (reference sequence). CDR3 loop: CASSAGTSIADTQYF. In DNA form, the CDR3 reads TGTGCCAGCAGTGCCGGGACTAGCATTGCAGATACGCAGTATTTT.

As to this clonotype: A read error may be the cause here, since a much bigger clone is one base away. This chain uses TRBV2 with TRBJ1-2, with D tentatively TRBD1 (5 bases). The CDR3 is made up of 12 amino acids. Germline V gene lookup returns CDR1 SNHLY and CDR2 FYNNEI. Trimming left V 4 bases short and J 3 bases short, with 6 bases between. CDR3 loop: CASSGRDYGYTF. The CDR3 coding sequence is TGTGCCAGCAGTGGCAGGGACTATGGCTACACCTTC.

In its sample, this clonotype was seen a few times. This chain's CDR3 is CASSRPLRSAKNIQYF. In DNA, the CDR3 is TGTGCCAGCAGCCGCCCTCTCCGATCAGCCAAAAACATTCAGTACTTC. This chain uses TRBV7-9 with TRBJ2-4; D remains ambiguous. V was trimmed by 5 bases and J by 0 bases, leaving 14 bases between them. Germline V CDR1 and CDR2: SEHNR, FQNEAQ (reference sequence). The CDR3 is 16 residues long.

This clonotype was found a few times. V and J are TRBV5-8 and TRBJ2-1; 14 bases align to TRBD2. V lost 4 bases to trimming and J lost 4 bases; unmatched junction nucleotides: 7. The germline V gene encodes CDR1 SGHTS and CDR2 YDEGEE. The CDR3 is made up of 17 amino acids. CDR3: CASSLGLAGGTYNEQFF. DNA for the CDR3: TGTGCCAGCAGCCTCGGACTAGCGGGGGGTACTTACAATGAGCAGTTCTTC.

This clonotype showed up just a few times. This rearrangement joins TRBV7-2 to TRBJ2-3; TRBD1 is a possible D gene (5 bases). V lost 5 bases to trimming and J lost 6 bases, with 18 bases between them. Per the germline V gene, CDR1 is SGHTA and CDR2 is FQGNSA. The CDR3 runs 15 residues. This CDR3 is CASSRAPGGADTQYF. CDR3 DNA sequence: TGTGCCAGCAGCCGCGCGCCCGGTGGGGCGGATACGCAGTATTTT.

This clonotype was counted a few times. The chain uses TRBV7-9 and TRBJ2-7, with D perhaps assigned TRBD1 or TRBD2 (8 bases each). The ends were cut back, 5 bases at V and 3 bases at J, with 14 bases in the middle. CDR1 is SEHNR, CDR2 FQNEAQ, per germline (reference sequence). This CDR3 is built from 14 residues. The CDR3 loop reads CASSRQGTSYEQYF. The CDR3 DNA sequence: TGTGCCAGCAGCAGACAGGGGACTAGCTACGAGCAGTACTTC.

The J gene is TRBJ1-2, the V gene TRBV20-1; D possibly corresponds to TRBD1 (5 bases). With 5 bases removed from V and 5 bases from J, the gap between germline ends came to 21 bases. This CDR3 is built from 15 residues. Germline V CDR1 and CDR2: DFQATT, SNEGSKA (reference sequence). The CDR3 DNA is TGCAGTGCTCAAGAGGGGTTCCCATCAAAATATGGCTACACCTTC. It yields the protein CSAQEGFPSKYGYTF.

J is TRBJ2-5 and V is TRBV9; weak D call: TRBD1 (6 bases). The J call may be incorrect, as the DNA end agrees better with TRBJ2-7. This CDR3 comprises 15 residues. Per germline, CDR1 SGDLS and CDR2 YYNGEE. As DNA, the CDR3 is TGTGCCAGCAGCGTAGGGGGACAACAAACCTACGAGCAGTACTTC. Translated: CASSVGGQQTYEQYF.

This clonotype was found a few times. The V and J genes are TRBV7-9 and TRBJ2-4, with D tentatively TRBD1 or TRBD2 (5 bases each). The CDR3 covers 18 residues. The germline CDR1 and CDR2 sequences are SEHNR and FQNEAQ (reference sequence). Trimming left V 1 base short and J 6 bases short, with 22 bases between. The CDR3 spells CASSLGRRWGREGNIQYF. DNA for the CDR3: TGTGCCAGCAGCTTAGGTCGGCGGTGGGGCCGGGAAGGAAACATTCAGTACTTC.

This clonotype has at least ten counts. V is TRBV7-2 and J is TRBJ2-4, with unresolved D. The V and J ends lost 5 bases and 8 bases respectively, with 10 bases between them. Germline V lookup: CDR1 SGHTA, CDR2 FQGNSA. CDR3 length: 12 residues. The CDR3 spells CASSPTDDIQYF. The CDR3 region has the DNA TGTGCCAGCAGCCCTACTGATGACATTCAGTACTTC.

This chain joins TRBV4-3 and TRBJ2-7, with D possibly being TRBD1 (6 bases). Per the germline V gene, CDR1 is LGHNA and CDR2 is YSLEER. The CDR3 runs 17 residues. Trimming removed 0 bases from V and 2 bases from J, with 17 bases in between. The CDR3 DNA follows: TGCGCCAGCAGCCAAGAAACGGGACATCGAGGGGCCTACGAGCAGTACTTC. It yields the protein CASSQETGHRGAYEQYF.

This clonotype was seen ten or more times. The chain carries TRBV7-9 and TRBJ1-5; the match to TRBD1 covers 7 bases. V was pared by 1 base and J by 2 bases, with 5 bases of the junction left unmatched. The CDR3 covers 16 residues. Per germline, CDR1 SEHNR and CDR2 FQNEAQ (reference sequence). CDR3 amino acids: CASSLGGGGGNQPQHF. The DNA for the CDR3 is TGTGCCAGCAGCTTAGGGGGAGGGGGCGGCAATCAGCCCCAGCATTTT.

The sample holds a few counts of this clonotype. This chain joins TRBV6-5 and TRBJ2-3, with a weak D call TRBD1 (6 bases). Germline V gives CDR1 MNHEY, CDR2 SVGAGI. Trimming removed 5 bases at V and 5 bases at J, with 17 bases between. The CDR3 is made up of 15 amino acids. The CDR3 protein is CASSLSPGARDTQYF. The CDR3 region has the DNA TGTGCCAGCAGTCTATCCCCAGGGGCCAGAGATACGCAGTATTTT.

The chain employs TRBV10-3 and TRBJ2-3, with D unresolved. The CDR3 runs 14 residues. With 11 bases removed from V and 0 bases from J, the gap between germline ends came to 15 bases. Germline V CDR1 and CDR2: ENHRY, SYGVKD. CDR3 coding DNA: TGTGCCGCTGGCGGCGGCCCAAGCACAGATACGCAGTATTTT. It translates to CAAGGGPSTDTQYF.

The chain uses TRBV6-5 and TRBJ1-2; no definite D call. Germline CDR1 reads MNHEY; CDR2 reads SVGAGI. V was trimmed by 6 bases and J by 7 bases, leaving 12 bases between them. The CDR3 covers 12 residues. The CDR3 nucleotides read TGTGCCAGCAGACCCCGCCTGGGTGGCTACACCTTC. It is translated as CASRPRLGGYTF.

The chain has TRBV6-2 or TRBV6-3 and TRBJ2-1; 7 positions agree with TRBD2. Unmatched junction bases numbered 10, after V lost 10 bases and J lost 4 bases. This CDR3 has 14 amino acids. Germline V CDR1 and CDR2: MNHEY, SVGEGT. CDR3 nucleotides: TGTGCCATTGGGACTAACGAACCGTACAATGAGCAGTTCTTC. This gives the protein CAIGTNEPYNEQFF.

The table lists this clonotype with a few counts. The chain joins TRBV6-5 to TRBJ2-3; D ambiguous. The V and J ends lost 6 bases and 3 bases respectively, with 7 bases between them. Germline V gene sequence: CDR1 MNHEY, CDR2 SVGAGI. This CDR3 comprises 12 residues. CDR3: CASRETTDTQYF. The CDR3 nucleotides are TGTGCCAGCAGGGAGACGACAGATACGCAGTATTTT.

The CDR3 DNA follows: TGTGCCAGCAGCCACGGGACCCCTAATGAGCAGTTCTTC. It specifies CASSHGTPNEQFF. The chain recombines TRBV7-2 with TRBJ2-1; D tentatively reads TRBD1 or TRBD2 (5 bases each). Germline lookup yields CDR1 SGHTA and CDR2 FQGNSA. V lost 5 bases, J lost 7 bases, and 12 bases lay in between. The length of the CDR3 is 13 residues.

The chain joins TRBV20-1 to TRBJ1-1, with D perhaps TRBD1 (5 bases). Trimming took off 5 bases at V and 0 bases at J, with 16 bases between the two ends. The CDR3 length is 15 residues. The germline V gene encodes CDR1 DFQATT and CDR2 SNEGSKA (reference sequence). CDR3 in amino acids: CSASRGGPMNTEAFF. CDR3 nucleotide sequence: TGCAGTGCTTCACGGGGCGGACCTATGAACACTGAAGCTTTCTTT.

This clonotype was observed a handful of times. The chain couples TRBV7-9 to TRBJ2-3; TRBD2 might be the D (6 bases). Germline V gene lookup returns CDR1 SEHNR and CDR2 FQNEAQ (reference sequence). The length of the CDR3 is 14 residues. V lost 8 bases, J lost 0 bases, and 12 bases lay in between. The DNA of the CDR3 is TGTGCCAGCGATGGAGGGGTGAGCACAGATACGCAGTATTTT. Translating gives CASDGGVSTDTQYF.